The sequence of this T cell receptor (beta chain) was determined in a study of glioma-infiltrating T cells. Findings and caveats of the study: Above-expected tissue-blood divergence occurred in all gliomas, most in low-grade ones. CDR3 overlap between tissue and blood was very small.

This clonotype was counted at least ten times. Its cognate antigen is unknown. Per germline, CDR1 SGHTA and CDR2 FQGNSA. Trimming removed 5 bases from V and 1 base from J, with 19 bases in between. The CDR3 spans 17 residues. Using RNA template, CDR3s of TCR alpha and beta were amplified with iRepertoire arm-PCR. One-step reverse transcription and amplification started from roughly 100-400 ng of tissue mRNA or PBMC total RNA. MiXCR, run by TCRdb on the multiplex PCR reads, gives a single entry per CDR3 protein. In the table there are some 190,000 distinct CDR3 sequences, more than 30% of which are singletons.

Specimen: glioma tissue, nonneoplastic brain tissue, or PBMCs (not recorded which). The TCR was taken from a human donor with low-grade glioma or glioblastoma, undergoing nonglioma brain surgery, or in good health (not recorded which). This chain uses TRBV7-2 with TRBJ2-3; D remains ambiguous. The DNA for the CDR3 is TGTGCCAGCAGCCACTCCGAAGGGATTTGGGGCACAGATACGCAGTATTTT. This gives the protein CASSHSEGIWGTDTQYF. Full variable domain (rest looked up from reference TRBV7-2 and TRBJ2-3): GAGVSQSPSNKVTEKGKDVELRCDPISGHTALYWYRQSLGQGLEFLIYFQGNSAPDKSGLPSDRFSAERTGGSVSTLTIQRTQQEDSAVYLCASSHSEGIWGTDTQYFGPGTRLTVL.